The clone carrying this T cell receptor (beta chain) showed up just a few times. This sample was taken from a study of shared T cell receptors in the human thymus. Some clones are missing from TCRdb's copy, which holds only in-frame ones; the method was immunoSEQ multiplex PCR. The sample consists of under 850,000 clones, 88% of them appearing once. V lost 6 bases, J lost 9 bases, and 12 bases lay in between. The CDR3 loop spans 12 amino acids. Germline V CDR1 and CDR2: LGHNA, YSLEER. This same sample was also part of a study on human thymus T cells. That source notes: The study used thymus tissue resected during corrective heart surgery. Related work found strong thymic repertoire overlap between unrelated individuals.

This chain connects TRBV4-3 to TRBJ2-1, with a tentative D call TRBD2 (6 bases). The sequenced material came from thymocytes. This sequence was found in a boy under two years old with a congenital heart defect. In nucleotides, the CDR3 is TGCGCCAGCAGGGACTACATCGGTGAGCAGTTCTTC. Protein: CASRDYIGEQFF.